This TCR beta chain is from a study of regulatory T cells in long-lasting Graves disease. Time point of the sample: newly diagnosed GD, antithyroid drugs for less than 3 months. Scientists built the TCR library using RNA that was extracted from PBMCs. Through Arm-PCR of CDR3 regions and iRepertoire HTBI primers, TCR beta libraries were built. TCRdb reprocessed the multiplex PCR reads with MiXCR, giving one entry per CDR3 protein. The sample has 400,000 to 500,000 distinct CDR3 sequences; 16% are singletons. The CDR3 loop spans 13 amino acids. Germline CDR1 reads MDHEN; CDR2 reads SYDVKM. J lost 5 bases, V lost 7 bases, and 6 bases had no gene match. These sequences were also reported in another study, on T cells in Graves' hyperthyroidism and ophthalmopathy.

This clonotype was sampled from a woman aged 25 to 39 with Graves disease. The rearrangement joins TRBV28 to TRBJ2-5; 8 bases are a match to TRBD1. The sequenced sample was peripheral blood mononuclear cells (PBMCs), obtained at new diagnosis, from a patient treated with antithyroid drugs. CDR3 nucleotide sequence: TGTGCCAGCATCGGGTGGACAGGGGAGACCCAGTACTTC. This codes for CASIGWTGETQYF.